This T cell receptor beta chain originates from a study of blood T cell repertoires in COVID-19. Study summary: COVID-19 samples collected from the United States, Italy and Spain covered acute and convalescent phases. PBMCs, B-cell-depleted T cells, or T cells provided the cDNA or gDNA that made up the material.

Symptom resolution, clearance, or two negative PCRs marked the recovered donors of Cohort 3. Generated by immunoSEQ multiplex PCR, the TCRdb table keeps only in-frame clones and is missing some. The table lists approximately 440,000 clones, 90% of them singletons, with about 0.57% in the top ten. V shed 4 bases and J 4 bases; nucleotides not matched to a gene: 10. The CDR3 extends over 15 amino acids. CDR1 and CDR2 (germline): MNHEY, SMNVEV (reference sequence). Input material: PBMCs or T cells enriched from blood (not recorded which). The receptor comes from a man aged 18-30 years who had recovered from COVID-19. This chain joins TRBV27 and TRBJ2-7; TRBD1 matches 7 bases. The CDR3 loop is CASSSTTGTSYEQYF. CDR3 in DNA: TGTGCCAGCAGTTCGACGACAGGGACCTCTTACGAGCAGTACTTC.